The 18 T cell receptor beta chains presented below share a single source sample, sequenced in a study of Ad26.COV2.S vaccination and SARS-CoV-2 variants. Sequencing was performed with immunoSEQ multiplex PCR; in TCRdb, only in-frame clones are kept and a portion is missing. The data show about 350,000 clones, around 83% seen once. Treatment here: around 19 received Ad26.COV2.S at low or high dose, single or two shots; several received placebo; per-sample allocation not given. Samples analyzed were those drawn on day 63 after the first vaccine or placebo injection. The material was peripheral blood, obtained in a trial of Ad26.COV2.S vaccine versus placebo. The receptors were sampled from a person between 18 and 65 years old who received the Ad26.COV2.S COVID-19 vaccine or a placebo.

The V gene is TRBV13, the J gene TRBJ2-2; no clear D gene. Germline V gene sequence: CDR1 PRHDT, CDR2 FYEKMQ (reference sequence). The V end was cut by 1 base, the J end by 6 bases, with 12 bases between. The CDR3 is 15 amino acids. DNA for the CDR3: TGTGCCAGCAGCTTAGAGAACGGTAGCCCCGGGGAGCTGTTTTTT. Protein: CASSLENGSPGELFF.

The chain links TRBV10-3 to TRBJ1-1; 7 bases match TRBD1. V lost 8 bases, J lost 7 bases, and 10 bases stayed unmatched. This CDR3 has 13 amino acids. Germline CDR1 ENHRY, CDR2 SYGVKD. The DNA for the CDR3 is TGTGCCATCGAGGACAGGTTCGGTAGTGAAGCTTTCTTT. Translating gives CAIEDRFGSEAFF.

The rearrangement uses TRBV2 and TRBJ2-1, with D tentatively TRBD2 (6 bases). The CDR3 runs to 16 residues. Trimming cost V 9 bases and J 8 bases, with 26 bases left between them. The germline CDR1 and CDR2 sequences are SNHLY and FYNNEI. CDR3 nucleotide sequence: TGTGCCAGAGCAGTGGGGAGTGGAGGGAAGGCCGATGAGCAGTTCTTC. It translates to CARAVGSGGKADEQFF.

This clone has just one count. The rearrangement links TRBV29-1 to TRBJ2-1; 8 bases align to TRBD2. V was clipped by 7 bases and J by 6 bases; unmatched bases: 2. Looked up from germline, CDR1 is SQVTM and CDR2 is ANQGSEA. This CDR3 is built from 11 residues. The CDR3 spells CSAGGANEQFF. CDR3 DNA: TGCAGCGCCGGGGGGGCCAATGAGCAGTTCTTC.

This chain uses TRBV3-1 (or the pseudogene TRBV3-2) with TRBJ2-7; D gene uncertain. Trimming pared 0 bases from V and 4 bases from J, leaving 4 bases between. This CDR3 spans 12 amino acids. Germline V CDR1 and CDR2: LGHDT, YNNKEL (reference sequence). The DNA for the CDR3 is TGTGCCAGCAGCCAAGACACGTACGAGCAGTACTTC. Encoded protein: CASSQDTYEQYF.

The chain is built from TRBV6-2 or TRBV6-3 and TRBJ2-7, with D uncertain. The V gene's germline CDR1 is MNHEY and CDR2 SVGEGT. The CDR3 totals 15 residues. V lost 0 bases and J lost 0, with 9 bases in between. CDR3 region: CASSYSIAGSYEQYF. In DNA form, the CDR3 reads TGTGCCAGCAGTTACTCGATTGCTGGCTCCTACGAGCAGTACTTC.

CDR3 bases: TGCGCCAGCAGGTCGCAGGGGGAGCTCACAGATACGCAGTATTTT. It is translated as CASRSQGELTDTQYF. The chain recombines TRBV5-1 with TRBJ2-3, with TRBD1 matching 7 bases. Per germline, CDR1 SGHRS and CDR2 YFSETQ. The CDR3 has 15 amino acids. Trimming took 5 bases from V and 2 from J; bases not matched to a gene: 8.

V gene TRBV2 combines with J gene TRBJ2-7, with TRBD1 identical over 9 bases. The CDR3 has 15 amino acids. V lost 0 bases to trimming and J lost 6 bases; unmatched junction nucleotides: 6. Germline CDR1 SNHLY, CDR2 FYNNEI. CDR3 sequence (DNA): TGTGCCAGCAGTGAAGCTTGGACAGGGGAATCCGAGCAGTACTTC. This codes for CASSEAWTGESEQYF. Full variable domain (outside the CDR3, taken from reference TRBV2 and TRBJ2-7): EPEVTQTPSHQVTQMGQEVILRCVPISNHLYFYWYRQILGQKVEFLVSFYNNEISEKSEIFDDQFSVERPDGSNFTLKIRSTKLEDSAMYFCASSEAWTGESEQYFGPGTRLTVT.

To note about this clone: Additional DNA sequences in this sample encode the identical CDR3. The chain uses TRBV19 and TRBJ2-7; 7 bases fit TRBD1. The CDR3 sequence is 12 residues long. V was clipped by 5 bases and J by 3 bases; unmatched bases: 1. The germline V gene has CDR1 LNHDA and CDR2 SQIVND (reference sequence). CDR3 region: CASSRDSYEQYF. The CDR3 DNA reads TGTGCCAGTAGTCGGGACAGCTACGAGCAGTACTTC.

This clone showed up just a few times. This chain uses TRBV5-5 with TRBJ1-4, with D unclear. The CDR3 loop spans 13 amino acids. Looked up from germline, CDR1 is SGHKS and CDR2 is YYEKEE (reference sequence). V lost 7 bases and J 7 bases, leaving 14 bases between the germline ends. CDR3 DNA sequence: TGTGCCAGCGGGGAGTATAGTCTTGAAAAACTGTTTTTT. It translates to CASGEYSLEKLFF.

The CDR3 reads CASSLVAGGADTQYF. The CDR3 nucleotides are TGTGCCAGCAGCTTAGTGGCCGGGGGGGCAGATACGCAGTATTTT. The chain carries TRBV11-2 and TRBJ2-3; TRBD2 matches at 8 bases. The CDR3 is made up of 15 amino acids. Germline-derived CDR1 and CDR2 are SGHAT and FQNNGV. Unmatched junction bases numbered 4, after V lost 1 base and J lost 4 bases.

The chain joins TRBV19 to TRBJ1-1; D remains unclear. Per germline, CDR1 LNHDA and CDR2 SQIVND (reference sequence). CDR3 length equals 15 residues. V was clipped by 0 bases and J by 8 bases, with 16 bases between them. Here the CDR3 DNA reads TGTGCCAGTAGTATAGAAAGGGCAGTAGAGGAAGAAGCTTTCTTT. Protein product: CASSIERAVEEEAFF. Together with reference TRBV19 and TRBJ1-1, the CDR3 gives the full variable domain: DGGITQSPKYLFRKEGQNVTLSCEQNLNHDAMYWYRQDPGQGLRLIYYSQIVNDFQKGDIAEGYSVSREKKESFPLTVTSAQKNPTAFYLCASSIERAVEEEAFFGQGTRLTVV.

This chain joins TRBV27 and TRBJ1-1; 8 bases line up with TRBD1. The CDR3 has 13 amino acids. V shed 5 bases and J 5 bases; nucleotides not matched to a gene: 4. Germline CDR1 and CDR2: MNHEY and SMNVEV (reference sequence). This chain's CDR3 is CASSAGGWTEAFF. CDR3 DNA: TGTGCCAGCAGTGCAGGGGGCTGGACTGAAGCTTTCTTT.

V usage is TRBV4-1 and J usage is TRBJ1-5; the D gene is possibly TRBD1 (5 bases). Germline loops: CDR1 MGHRA, CDR2 YSYEKL. The length of the CDR3 is 16 residues. Trimming removed 0 bases from V and 5 bases from J, with 14 bases in between. The chain's CDR3 is CASSQEAGRFDQPQHF. In DNA form, the CDR3 reads TGCGCCAGCAGCCAAGAGGCAGGGAGGTTCGATCAGCCCCAGCATTTT.

The chain carries TRBV7-2 and TRBJ2-1; TRBD2 matches at 9 bases. V trimming: 5 bases; J trimming: 7 bases; junction bases outside the gene matches: 9. Germline CDR1 is SGHTA and CDR2 is FQGNSA. This CDR3 is 15 amino acids long. The CDR3 nucleotides read TGTGCCAGCAGCCCTCTAGCGGGGCAGGGTAATGAGCAGTTCTTC. It specifies CASSPLAGQGNEQFF. Filled out from reference TRBV7-2 and TRBJ2-1, the complete variable domain reads GAGVSQSPSNKVTEKGKDVELRCDPISGHTALYWYRQSLGQGLEFLIYFQGNSAPDKSGLPSDRFSAERTGGSVSTLTIQRTQQEDSAVYLCASSPLAGQGNEQFFGPGTRLTVL.

The chain employs TRBV29-1 and TRBJ2-3; D unresolved. CDR3 length: 12 residues. The V gene's germline CDR1 is SQVTM and CDR2 ANQGSEA. V lost 1 base to trimming and J lost 5 bases, with 7 bases between them. The CDR3 DNA follows: TGCAGCGTTGAAGCGTTGGGAGATACGCAGTATTTT. Protein product: CSVEALGDTQYF.

This clone was counted a few times. The genes are TRBV2 and TRBJ2-7; no clear D. The CDR3 is 14 amino acids. CDR1 and CDR2 from the germline V gene are SNHLY and FYNNEI. Trimming left V 8 bases short and J 2 bases short, with 16 bases between. CDR3 nucleotide sequence: TGTGCCAGCGCTCCTCGTAGCCAGCCCTACGAGCAGTACTTC. Its protein is CASAPRSQPYEQYF.

The chain carries TRBV29-1 and TRBJ2-1; 7 nucleotides align to TRBD1. Germline CDR1 and CDR2: SQVTM and ANQGSEA. The ends lost 6 bases at V and 2 bases at J; junction bases unmatched: 7. This CDR3 spans 14 amino acids. The DNA of the CDR3 is TGCAGCGTGCACCGGGACAGAGCCTACAATGAGCAGTTCTTC. Its protein product is CSVHRDRAYNEQFF.